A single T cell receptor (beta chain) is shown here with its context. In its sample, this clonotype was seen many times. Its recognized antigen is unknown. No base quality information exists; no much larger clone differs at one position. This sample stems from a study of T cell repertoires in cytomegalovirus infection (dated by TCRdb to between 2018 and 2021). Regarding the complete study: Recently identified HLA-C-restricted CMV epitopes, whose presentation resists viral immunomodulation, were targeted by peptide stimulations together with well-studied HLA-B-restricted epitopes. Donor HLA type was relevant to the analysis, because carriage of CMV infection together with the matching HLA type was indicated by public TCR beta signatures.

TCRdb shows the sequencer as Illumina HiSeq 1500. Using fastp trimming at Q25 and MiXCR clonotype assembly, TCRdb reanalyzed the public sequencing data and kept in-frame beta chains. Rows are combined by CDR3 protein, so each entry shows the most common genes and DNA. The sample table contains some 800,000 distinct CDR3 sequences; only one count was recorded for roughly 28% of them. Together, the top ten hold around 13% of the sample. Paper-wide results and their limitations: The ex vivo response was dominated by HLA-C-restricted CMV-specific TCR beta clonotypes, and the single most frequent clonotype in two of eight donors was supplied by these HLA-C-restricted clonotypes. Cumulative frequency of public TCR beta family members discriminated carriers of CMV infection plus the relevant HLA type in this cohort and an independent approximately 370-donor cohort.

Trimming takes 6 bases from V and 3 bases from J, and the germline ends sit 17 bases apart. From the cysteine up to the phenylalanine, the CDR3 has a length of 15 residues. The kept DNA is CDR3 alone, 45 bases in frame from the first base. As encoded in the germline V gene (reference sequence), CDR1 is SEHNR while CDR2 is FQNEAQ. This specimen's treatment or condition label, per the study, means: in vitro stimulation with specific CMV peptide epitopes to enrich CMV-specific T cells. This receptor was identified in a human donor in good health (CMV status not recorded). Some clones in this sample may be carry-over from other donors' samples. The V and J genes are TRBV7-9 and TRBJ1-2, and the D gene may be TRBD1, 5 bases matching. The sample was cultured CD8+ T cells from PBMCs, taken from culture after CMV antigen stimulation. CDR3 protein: CASSSTSGGDYGYTF. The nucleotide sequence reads TGTGCCAGCAGTTCGACCTCGGGGGGGGACTATGGCTACACCTTC.